A selection of T cell receptor beta chains follows, all from one sample in a study of control samples from healthy donors and cancer patients. Sequencing was performed with immunoSEQ multiplex PCR; in TCRdb, only in-frame clones are kept and a portion is missing. The sample holds more than 100,000 clones, around 93% seen once. Sample: blood. Receptors were obtained from a man aged 18 to 29 in good health. The CDR3 runs from the conserved cysteine through the conserved F or W. Each record gives: clone size, D gene, J gene, V gene, CDR3 protein, CDR3 DNA. A D gene is named only where the DNA matches it firmly. Size values are once, few and many counts, or a class for expanded clones, and some rows have none.

-,TRBD2,TRBJ2-7,TRBV4-2,CASSQEGGGGLAPYEQYF,TGTGCCAGCAGCCAAGAGGGGGGAGGAGGACTAGCTCCCTACGAGCAGTACTTC
-,-,TRBJ1-6,TRBV18,CASSPGSNSPLHF,TGTGCCAGCTCACCAGGATCTAATTCACCCCTCCACTTT
-,-,TRBJ1-2,TRBV2,CASSESGRGNYGYTF,TGTGCCAGCAGTGAATCGGGGAGGGGGAACTATGGCTACACCTTC
-,TRBD2,TRBJ2-7,TRBV19,CASSSGTRVYEQYF,TGTGCCAGTAGCTCCGGGACTAGGGTCTACGAGCAGTACTTC
-,-,TRBJ1-5,TRBV7-2,CASSLAPGLGQPQHF,TGTGCCAGCAGCTTAGCACCGGGGCTGGGTCAGCCCCAGCATTTT
-,-,TRBJ2-1,TRBV2,CASSVRRARNEQFF,TGTGCCAGCAGTGTGAGGCGGGCGAGGAATGAGCAGTTCTTC
-,-,TRBJ2-3,TRBV4-1,CASSREDSHLGDTQYF,TGCGCCAGCAGCCGGGAGGACTCCCATTTGGGAGATACGCAGTATTTT
-,-,TRBJ2-3,TRBV6-2/TRBV6-3,CASSYGGGTDTQYF,TGTGCCAGCAGTTACGGGGGCGGCACAGATACGCAGTATTTT
-,TRBD1,TRBJ2-1,TRBV9,CASSYRWDRGNEQFF,TGTGCCAGCAGCTACCGCTGGGACAGGGGTAATGAGCAGTTCTTC
-,-,TRBJ1-4,TRBV27,CASSSGGTNEKLFF,TGTGCCAGCAGTTCGGGGGGGACTAATGAAAAACTGTTTTTT
-,-,TRBJ1-6,TRBV13,CASRDGQSNSPLHF,TGTGCCAGCAGGGATGGACAGTCTAATTCACCCCTCCACTTT
-,TRBD2,TRBJ2-3,TRBV10-3,CAISGLGLDTDTQYF,TGTGCCATCAGTGGTTTAGGACTAGACACAGATACGCAGTATTTT
-,-,TRBJ1-1,TRBV2,CASEGWLNTEAFF,TGTGCCAGCGAAGGTTGGTTAAACACTGAAGCTTTCTTT
-,-,TRBJ1-5,TRBV6-5,CASRGTAYSNQPQHF,TGTGCCAGCAGGGGGACGGCCTATAGCAATCAGCCCCAGCATTTT
-,-,TRBJ1-5,TRBV2,CASSEVDVLSNQPQHF,TGTGCCAGCAGTGAAGTCGACGTGCTTAGCAATCAGCCCCAGCATTTT
once,-,TRBJ1-2,TRBV6-5,CASSSAGRGYTF,TGTGCCAGCAGTTCCGCTGGACGGGGCTACACCTTC